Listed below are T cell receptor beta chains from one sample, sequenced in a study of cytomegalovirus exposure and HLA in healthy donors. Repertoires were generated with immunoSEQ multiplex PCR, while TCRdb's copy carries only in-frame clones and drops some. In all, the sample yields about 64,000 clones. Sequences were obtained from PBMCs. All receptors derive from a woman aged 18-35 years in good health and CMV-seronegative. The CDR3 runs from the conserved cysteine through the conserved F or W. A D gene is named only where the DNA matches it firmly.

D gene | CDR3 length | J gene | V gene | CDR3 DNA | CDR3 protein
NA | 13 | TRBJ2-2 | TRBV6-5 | TGTGCCAGCAGGGCCGCAAACACCGGGGAGCTGTTTTTT | CASRAANTGELFF
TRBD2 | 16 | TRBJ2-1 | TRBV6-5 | TGTGCCAGCAGTTACTATAGCGGGAGCTCCTACAATGAGCAGTTCTTC | CASSYYSGSSYNEQFF
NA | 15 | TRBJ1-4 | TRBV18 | TGTGCCAGCTCACCCCAGGGAGGCACTAATGAAAAACTGTTTTTT | CASSPQGGTNEKLFF
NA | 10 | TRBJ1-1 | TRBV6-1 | TGTGCCAGCAGTAGCGCTGAAGCTTTCTTT | CASSSAEAFF
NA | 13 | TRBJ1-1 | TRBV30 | TGTGCCTGGAGGGAGCTGTACCTATATGAAGCTTTCTTT | CAWRELYLYEAFF
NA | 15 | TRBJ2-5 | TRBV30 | TGTGCCTGGAGTGTACAGCGGATCGACGAAGAGACCCAGTACTTC | CAWSVQRIDEETQYF
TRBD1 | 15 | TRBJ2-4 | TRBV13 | TGTGCCAGCAGCTTATCACAGGGGACCAAAAACATTCAGTACTTC | CASSLSQGTKNIQYF
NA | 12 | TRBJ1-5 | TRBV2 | TGTGCCAGCAGGGGCCTTAATCAGCCCCAGCATTTT | CASRGLNQPQHF
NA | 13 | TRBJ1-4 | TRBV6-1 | TGTGCCAGCTTTGACAGGCATAATGAAAAACTGTTTTTT | CASFDRHNEKLFF
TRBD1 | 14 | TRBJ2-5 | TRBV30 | TGTGCCTGGAGTCCTACAGGGGGCTGGGAGACCCAGTACTTC | CAWSPTGGWETQYF
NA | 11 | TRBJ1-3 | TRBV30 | TGTGCCTGGTCTACTGGAAACACCATATATTTT | CAWSTGNTIYF
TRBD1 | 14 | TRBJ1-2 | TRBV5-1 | TGCGCCAGCAGCAAGGGACAGGGGGACTCTGGCTACACCTTC | CASSKGQGDSGYTF
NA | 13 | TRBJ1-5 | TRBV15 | TGTGCCACCAGCAGACAGGGTGGCCAGCCCCAGCATTTT | CATSRQGGQPQHF
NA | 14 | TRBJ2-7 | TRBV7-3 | TGTGCCAGCAGCTCGTATGGGAGGCCCTACGAGCAGTACTTC | CASSSYGRPYEQYF
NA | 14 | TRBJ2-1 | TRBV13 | TGTGCCAGCAGCCCAGGTTCCCCCTACAATGAGCAGTTCTTC | CASSPGSPYNEQFF
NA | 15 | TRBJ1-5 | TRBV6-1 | TGTGCCAGCAGATTCACACGTATCGGCAATCAGCCCCAGCATTTT | CASRFTRIGNQPQHF
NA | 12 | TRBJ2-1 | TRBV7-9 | TGTGCCAGCAGCTTCCAGGTTAATGAGCAGTTCTTC | CASSFQVNEQFF
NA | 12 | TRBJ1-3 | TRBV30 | TGTGCCTGGCAGTCCTCTGGAAACACCATATATTTT | CAWQSSGNTIYF
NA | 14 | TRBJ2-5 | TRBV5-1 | TGCGCCAGCAGCGCGGGGGCGGTGAAAGAGACCCAGTACTTC | CASSAGAVKETQYF
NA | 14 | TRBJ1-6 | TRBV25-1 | TGTGCCAGCAGTGATTACTCTTATAATTCACCCCTCCACTTT | CASSDYSYNSPLHF
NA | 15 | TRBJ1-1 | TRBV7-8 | TGTGCCAGCGGGTCAAGGGAGGGGGGGGGCACTGAAGCTTTCTTT | CASGSREGGGTEAFF
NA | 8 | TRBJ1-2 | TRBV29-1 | TGCAGCGTCCCCACAGCTTACTTC | CSVPTAYF
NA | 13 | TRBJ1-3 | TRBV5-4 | TGTGCCAGCAGCTCGGGACTCCTTGACACCATATATTTT | CASSSGLLDTIYF
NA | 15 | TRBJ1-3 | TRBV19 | TGTGCCAGTAGTATCGGACAGCCCTCTGGAAACACCATATATTTT | CASSIGQPSGNTIYF
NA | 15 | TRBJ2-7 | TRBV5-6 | TGTGCCAGCAGCGTGACTAGAGGGACTGTCAACGAGCAGTACTTC | CASSVTRGTVNEQYF
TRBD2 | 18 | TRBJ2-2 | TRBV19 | TGTGCCAGTAGTATCCTGGATCTGGGGAGGGAAGGGGCCGGGGAGCTGTTTTTT | CASSILDLGREGAGELFF
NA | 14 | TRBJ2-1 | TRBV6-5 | TGTGCCAGCAAAACGGGGCTAGCGAGCCCTGAGCAGTTCTTC | CASKTGLASPEQFF
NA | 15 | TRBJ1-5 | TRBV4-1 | TGCGCCAGCAGCCAAGAGTTAGGGGTCCGCCAGCCCCAGCATTTT | CASSQELGVRQPQHF
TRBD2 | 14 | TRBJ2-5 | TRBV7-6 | TGTGCCAGCAGCTTAGGGCGGGAGGGGGAGACCCAGTACTTC | CASSLGREGETQYF
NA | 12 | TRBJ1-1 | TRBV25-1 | TGTGCCAGCAGTAACAGGAGCACTGAAGCTTTCTTT | CASSNRSTEAFF
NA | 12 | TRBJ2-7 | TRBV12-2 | TGTGCCCATCAACAGGACGATTACGAGCAGTACTTC | CAHQQDDYEQYF
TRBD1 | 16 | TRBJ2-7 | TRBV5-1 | TGCGCCAGCAGCCCGACCGCGACAGGGAGTAGATACGAGCAGTACTTC | CASSPTATGSRYEQYF
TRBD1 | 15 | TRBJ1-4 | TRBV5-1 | TGCGCCAGCGGTCGACAGGGGTTGACTAATGAAAAACTGTTTTTT | CASGRQGLTNEKLFF
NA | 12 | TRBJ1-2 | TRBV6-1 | TGTGCCAGCAGTGTTACAGGCTATGGCTACACCTTC | CASSVTGYGYTF
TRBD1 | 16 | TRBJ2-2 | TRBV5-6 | TGTGCCAGCAGCTTGGACAGGGGGGTGTACACCGGGGAGCTGTTTTTT | CASSLDRGVYTGELFF
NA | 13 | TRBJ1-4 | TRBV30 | TGTGCCTGGATGGACAGCCCTAATGAAAAACTGTTTTTT | CAWMDSPNEKLFF
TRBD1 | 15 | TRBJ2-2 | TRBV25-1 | TGTGCCAGCAGAGATAACAGGGGGGACACCGGGGAGCTGTTTTTT | CASRDNRGDTGELFF
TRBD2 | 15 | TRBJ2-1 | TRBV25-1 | TGTGCCAGCATCGGACTAGCGGAGACTGACAATGAGCAGTTCTTC | CASIGLAETDNEQFF
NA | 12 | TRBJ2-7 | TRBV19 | TGTGCCAGTAGTATCGGACAGACCGAGCAGTACTTC | CASSIGQTEQYF
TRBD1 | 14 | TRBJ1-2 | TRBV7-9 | TGTGCCAGCAGCACCACAGGGGGCCGGGATGGCTACACCTTC | CASSTTGGRDGYTF
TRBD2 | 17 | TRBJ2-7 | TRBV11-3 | TGTGCCAGCAGCTTAGTCCGAGGGAGGGACTATACGTACGAGCAGTACTTC | CASSLVRGRDYTYEQYF